The 19 T cell receptor beta chains reported below all come from one sample, sequenced in a study of PD-L1 blockade in urothelial cancer. Generated by immunoSEQ multiplex PCR, the TCRdb table keeps only in-frame clones and is missing some. There are fewer than 130,000 clones in the sample; over 75% occur only once, and more than 2% lies in the top ten. Material: PBMCs, obtained around atezolizumab (anti-PD-L1) treatment. The receptors stem from a man aged 45-60 years with urothelial cancer.

CDR3 loop: CASSRRTEQYF. CDR3 nucleotides: TGTGCCAGCAGTCGAAGAACTGAGCAGTACTTC. This chain joins TRBV28 and TRBJ2-7, with D unclear. V was shortened by 5 bases and J by 7 bases, with 9 bases between the two germline ends. CDR3 length: 11 residues. In germline, CDR1 is MDHEN, CDR2 SYDVKM.

This clone has only one observation. V gene TRBV18 combines with J gene TRBJ1-4; tentatively, D is TRBD1 (5 bases). V lost 3 bases, J lost 4 bases, and 12 bases lay in between. Germline V gene data show CDR1 as KGHSH and CDR2 as LQKENI. The length of the CDR3 is 15 residues. This CDR3 reads CASSPVGVRNEKLFF. The CDR3 DNA sequence: TGTGCCAGCTCACCGGTAGGGGTGCGTAATGAAAAACTGTTTTTT.

The V and J genes are TRBV6-1 and TRBJ2-7; tentative D call: TRBD2 (6 bases). This CDR3 contains 18 residues. CDR1 is MNHNS, CDR2 SASEGT, per germline. Trimming pared 2 bases from V and 2 bases from J, leaving 22 bases between. The DNA of the CDR3 is TGTGCCAGCAGTGAAATCCTTCCCGGTGGCGGGGCCACCTACGAGCAGTACTTC. This codes for CASSEILPGGGATYEQYF.

This chain uses TRBV6-1 with TRBJ1-1; no firm D call. CDR1 MNHNS and CDR2 SASEGT come from the germline V gene. Between the trimmed V and J ends, which lost 2 bases and 7 bases, there was a span of 8 bases. The CDR3 loop spans 12 amino acids. Here the CDR3 reads CASSEIRYEAFF. The CDR3, as DNA: TGTGCCAGCAGTGAAATTCGTTATGAAGCTTTCTTT.

This clone was observed a few times. The chain couples TRBV11-2 to TRBJ1-3; 7 nucleotides align to TRBD1. J was trimmed by 4 bases and V by 5 bases; bases with no gene match: 2. The V gene's germline CDR1 is SGHAT and CDR2 FQNNGV. The CDR3 runs 13 residues. CDR3 residues: CASSVQGGNTIYF. In nucleotides, the CDR3 is TGTGCCAGCAGCGTACAGGGGGGAAACACCATATATTTT.

V and J are TRBV6-5 and TRBJ2-3, with D possibly being TRBD2 (6 bases). Germline V gene data show CDR1 as MNHEY and CDR2 as SVGAGI. The CDR3 extends over 14 amino acids. The germline V and J ends were trimmed by 6 bases and 8 bases, with 18 bases remaining between them. The DNA for the CDR3 is TGTGCCAGCAGGAGGAGGGCAGGTGATGGTACGCAGTATTTT. Encoded protein: CASRRRAGDGTQYF.

The V gene is TRBV5-1, the J gene TRBJ2-7; 7 bases are a match to TRBD1. Germline V gene lookup returns CDR1 SGHRS and CDR2 YFSETQ. The V and J ends lost 1 base and 2 bases, in that order; junction bases with no gene match: 3. The CDR3 is made up of 14 amino acids. CDR3 DNA: TGCGCCAGCAGCTTGTCGACAGGGACCTACGAGCAGTACTTC. It encodes CASSLSTGTYEQYF.

The rearrangement joins TRBV7-3 to TRBJ1-1; 8 bases are shared with TRBD1. The CDR3 loop spans 15 amino acids. Germline V CDR1 and CDR2: SGHTA, FQGTGA. Trimming removed 1 base from V and 4 bases from J; junction bases left unmatched: 5. This chain's CDR3 is CASSLRGQGPTEAFF. The DNA of the CDR3 is TGTGCCAGCAGCTTAAGAGGACAGGGACCCACTGAAGCTTTCTTT.

In DNA form, the CDR3 reads TGTGCCAGCAGCTTGATGGGGGCGTCGGGAAACACCATATATTTT. Its protein is CASSLMGASGNTIYF. The chain is built from TRBV5-4 and TRBJ1-3; possibly TRBD1 for D (6 bases). This CDR3 comprises 15 residues. V dropped 1 base and J dropped 4 bases, with 12 bases sitting between them. The germline V gene has CDR1 SGHNT and CDR2 YYREEE (reference sequence).

The sample holds a few counts of this clone. This chain connects TRBV6-1 to TRBJ2-4; D is possibly TRBD1 (6 bases). The CDR3 loop spans 15 amino acids. V shed 7 bases and J shed 2 bases, with 15 bases lying between them. CDR1 is MNHNS, CDR2 SASEGT, per germline. The CDR3 loop reads CASKYRDNTKNIQYF. CDR3 bases: TGTGCCAGCAAATACAGGGACAATACCAAAAACATTCAGTACTTC.

As to this clone: The identical CDR3 is also encoded by other nucleotide sequences in the sample. The chain combines TRBV27 with TRBJ2-7, with TRBD2 identical over 8 bases. CDR3 length: 15 amino acids. Germline CDR1 MNHEY, CDR2 SMNVEV (reference sequence). V lost 0 bases and J lost 3; bases outside the gene matches: 4. The CDR3, as DNA: TGTGCCAGCAGTTTATCTGGGACTAGTAGCTACGAGCAGTACTTC. Amino acids: CASSLSGTSSYEQYF.

This clone was recorded once. The chain links TRBV7-9 to TRBJ1-6, with unresolved D. V was pared by 2 bases and J by 11 bases, with 10 bases between. CDR1 is SEHNR and CDR2 is FQNEAQ in the germline V gene (reference sequence). The CDR3 sequence is 13 residues long. CDR3 in DNA: TGTGCCAGCAGCTTATGGGAGGGAACACCCCTCCACTTT. It translates to CASSLWEGTPLHF.

This clone has only one observation. The chain combines TRBV5-5 with TRBJ1-2; 7 nucleotides line up with TRBD1. The trim removed 1 base at V and 5 bases at J, leaving 5 bases unmatched. The CDR3 has 14 amino acids. The V gene's germline CDR1 is SGHKS and CDR2 YYEKEE (reference sequence). CDR3 loop: CASSLSQGSYGYTF. The CDR3 DNA reads TGTGCCAGCAGCTTGTCACAGGGGTCATATGGCTACACCTTC.

The genes are TRBV7-9 and TRBJ2-1, with D unclear. Trimming pared 7 bases from V and 4 bases from J, leaving 5 bases between. The length of the CDR3 is 11 residues. Germline CDR1 SEHNR, CDR2 FQNEAQ (reference sequence). As DNA, the CDR3 is TGTGCCAGCATGGCTTACAATGAGCAGTTCTTC. Encoded protein: CASMAYNEQFF.

This clone came up once. The J gene is TRBJ1-2, the V gene TRBV28; 8 bases are shared with TRBD1. V was clipped by 6 bases and J by 6 bases; unmatched bases: 12. The CDR3 sequence is 15 residues long. Germline-derived CDR1 and CDR2 are MDHEN and SYDVKM. CDR3 sequence (DNA): TGTGCCAGCAGCCGAGGGGGGACAGGAGGAGATGGCTACACCTTC. Protein sequence: CASSRGGTGGDGYTF.

The chain combines TRBV28 with TRBJ2-7; 8 positions match TRBD2. This CDR3 region has 13 residues. Trimming cost V 8 bases and J 4 bases; bases outside gene matches: 7. The germline gives CDR1 MDHEN, CDR2 SYDVKM. The CDR3 DNA reads as TGTGCCAGCGGCCGTGCGGGGGGTTACGAGCAGTACTTC. This encodes CASGRAGGYEQYF.

The chain couples TRBV27 to TRBJ2-7; TRBD1 aligns across 11 bases. Germline-derived CDR1 and CDR2 are MNHEY and SMNVEV (reference sequence). Losses at the gene ends were 4 bases for V and 7 bases for J; bases not matched to a gene: 9. The CDR3 loop spans 15 amino acids. For the CDR3, the DNA is TGTGCCAGCAGTTCAACGGGACAGGGGGTTGGGGAGCAGTACTTC. Translating gives CASSSTGQGVGEQYF.

The chain carries TRBV7-9 and TRBJ2-1; tentative D call: TRBD1 (5 bases). This CDR3 contains 15 residues. Trimming removed 1 base from V and 5 bases from J, with 12 bases in between. In germline, CDR1 is SEHNR, CDR2 FQNEAQ (reference sequence). The CDR3 protein is CASSLGAGKNNEQFF. The CDR3 nucleotides are TGTGCCAGCAGCTTAGGGGCAGGGAAGAACAATGAGCAGTTCTTC.

The chain couples TRBV7-9 to TRBJ2-3; tentatively, D is TRBD1 (6 bases). CDR1 and CDR2 (germline): SEHNR, FQNEAQ (reference sequence). The CDR3 extends over 15 amino acids. V gave up 5 bases and J gave up 2 bases, with 14 bases separating them. In nucleotides, the CDR3 is TGTGCCAGCAGCACGCCGGGACACCTCACAGATACGCAGTATTTT. It codes for CASSTPGHLTDTQYF.